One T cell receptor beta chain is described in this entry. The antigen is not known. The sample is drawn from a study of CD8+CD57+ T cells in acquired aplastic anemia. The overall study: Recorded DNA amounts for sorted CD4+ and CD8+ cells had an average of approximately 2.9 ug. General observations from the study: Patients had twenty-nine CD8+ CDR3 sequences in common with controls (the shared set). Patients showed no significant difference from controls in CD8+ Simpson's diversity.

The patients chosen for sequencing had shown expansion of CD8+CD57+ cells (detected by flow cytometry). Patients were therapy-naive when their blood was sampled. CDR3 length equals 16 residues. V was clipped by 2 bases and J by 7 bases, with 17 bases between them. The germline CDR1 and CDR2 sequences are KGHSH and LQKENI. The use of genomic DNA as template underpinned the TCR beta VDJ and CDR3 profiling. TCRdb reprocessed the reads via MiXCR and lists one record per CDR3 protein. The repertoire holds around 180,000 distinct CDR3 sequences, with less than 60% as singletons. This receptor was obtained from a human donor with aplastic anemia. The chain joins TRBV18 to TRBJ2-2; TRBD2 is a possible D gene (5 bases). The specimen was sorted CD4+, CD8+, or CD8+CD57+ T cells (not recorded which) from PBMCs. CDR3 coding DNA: TGTGCCAGCTCACCAAATTTAGGAGGTTCGGGCGGGGAGCTGTTTTTT. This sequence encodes CASSPNLGGSGGELFF.